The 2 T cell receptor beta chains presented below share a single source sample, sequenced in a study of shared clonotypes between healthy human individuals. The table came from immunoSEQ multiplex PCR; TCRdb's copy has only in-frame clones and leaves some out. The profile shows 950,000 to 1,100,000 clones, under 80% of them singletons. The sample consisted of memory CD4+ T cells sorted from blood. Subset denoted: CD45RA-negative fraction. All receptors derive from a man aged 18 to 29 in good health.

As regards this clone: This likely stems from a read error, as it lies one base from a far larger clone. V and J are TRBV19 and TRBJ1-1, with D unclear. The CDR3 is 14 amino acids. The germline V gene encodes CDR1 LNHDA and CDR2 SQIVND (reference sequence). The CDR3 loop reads CVSSLRTANTEAFF. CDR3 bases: TGTGTCAGCAGCCTCAGGACCGCGAACACTGAAGCTTTCTTT.

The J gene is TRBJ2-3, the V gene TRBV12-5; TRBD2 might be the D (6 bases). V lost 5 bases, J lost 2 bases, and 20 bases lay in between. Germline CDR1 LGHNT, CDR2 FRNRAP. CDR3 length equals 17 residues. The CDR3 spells CASGPEFVAVTTDTQYF. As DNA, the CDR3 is TGTGCTAGTGGTCCCGAGTTCGTAGCGGTAACCACAGATACGCAGTATTTT.